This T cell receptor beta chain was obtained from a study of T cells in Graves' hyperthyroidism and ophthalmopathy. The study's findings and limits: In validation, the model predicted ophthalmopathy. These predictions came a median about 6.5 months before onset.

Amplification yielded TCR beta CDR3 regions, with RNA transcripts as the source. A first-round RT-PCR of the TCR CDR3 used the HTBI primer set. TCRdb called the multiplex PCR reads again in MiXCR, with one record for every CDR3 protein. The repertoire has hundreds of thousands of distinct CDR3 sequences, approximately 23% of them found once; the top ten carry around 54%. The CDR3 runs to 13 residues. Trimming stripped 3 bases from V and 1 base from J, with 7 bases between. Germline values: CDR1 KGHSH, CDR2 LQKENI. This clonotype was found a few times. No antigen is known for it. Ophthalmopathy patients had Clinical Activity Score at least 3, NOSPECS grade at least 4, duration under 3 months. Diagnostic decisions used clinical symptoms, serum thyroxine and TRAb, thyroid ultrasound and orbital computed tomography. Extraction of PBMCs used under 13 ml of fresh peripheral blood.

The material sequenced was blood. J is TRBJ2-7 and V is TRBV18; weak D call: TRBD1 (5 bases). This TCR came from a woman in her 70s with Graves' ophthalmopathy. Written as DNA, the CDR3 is TGTGCCAGCTCACCGACAGCGTCCTACGAGCAGTACTTC. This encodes CASSPTASYEQYF.